The 21 T cell receptor beta chains below all came from one sample that was sequenced in a study of blood T cell repertoires in COVID-19. The protocol was immunoSEQ multiplex PCR, while the TCRdb copy is restricted to in-frame clones and leaves out a portion. The data show roughly 300,000 clones, around 86% seen once. The sample taken for sequencing was peripheral blood. The receptors come from a woman in her forties or fifties with acute or convalescent COVID-19.

The count of this clone is one. The chain recombines TRBV5-1 with TRBJ1-1; tentatively, D is TRBD1 (5 bases). The CDR3 is made up of 15 amino acids. Trimming shortened V by 0 bases and J by 0 bases, and 9 bases separated the two germline ends. Germline V gene sequence: CDR1 SGHRS, CDR2 YFSETQ. The CDR3 here is CASSLGAGLNTEAFF. CDR3 DNA: TGCGCCAGCAGCTTGGGTGCAGGGCTGAACACTGAAGCTTTCTTT.

This chain uses TRBV7-9 with TRBJ2-1; D remains ambiguous. There are 14 residues in the CDR3. The V gene's germline CDR1 is SEHNR and CDR2 FQNEAQ (reference sequence). V was clipped by 4 bases and J by 4 bases, with 11 bases between them. The CDR3 DNA reads TGTGCCAGCAGCTCCTTTGACTCGTACAATGAGCAGTTCTTC. Protein: CASSSFDSYNEQFF.

The chain combines TRBV28 with TRBJ1-2, with 9 nucleotides matching TRBD1. The germline V gene encodes CDR1 MDHEN and CDR2 SYDVKM. V trimming: 10 bases; J trimming: 5 bases; junction bases outside the gene matches: 11. This CDR3 region has 14 residues. The CDR3 loop is CAISRDRDGYGYTF. In DNA, the CDR3 is TGTGCCATCAGCCGGGACAGGGATGGGTATGGCTACACCTTC.

This chain connects TRBV7-9 to TRBJ1-5, with D perhaps TRBD1 (6 bases). V shed 5 bases and J shed 8 bases, with 10 bases lying between them. CDR1 SEHNR and CDR2 FQNEAQ come from the germline V gene (reference sequence). This CDR3 is built from 12 residues. The chain's CDR3 is CASSPDSEPQHF. The CDR3, as DNA: TGTGCCAGCAGCCCGGACAGCGAGCCCCAGCATTTT.

The V gene is TRBV6-1, the J gene TRBJ1-6, with 10 bases aligning to TRBD1. CDR3 size: 15 residues. After removal of 2 bases from V and 8 bases from J, the junction contained 3 bases not matched to a gene. Germline V gene data show CDR1 as MNHNS and CDR2 as SASEGT. CDR3 residues: CASSEPTGGDSPLHF. DNA of the CDR3: TGTGCCAGCAGTGAACCGACAGGGGGCGATTCACCCCTCCACTTT.

The rearrangement uses TRBV4-1 and TRBJ2-7; TRBD1 matches 9 bases. Trimming removed 2 bases from V and 2 bases from J; junction bases left unmatched: 10. From germline, CDR1 is MGHRA and CDR2 YSYEKL. This CDR3 is 17 amino acids long. This CDR3 is CASSQTPTGGITYEQYF. CDR3 coding DNA: TGCGCCAGCAGCCAAACCCCAACAGGGGGCATAACCTACGAGCAGTACTTC.

Regarding this clone: Other DNA sequences in this sample translate to the same CDR3. The chain recombines TRBV9 with TRBJ1-5; 8 nucleotides agree with TRBD1. Trimming cost V 2 bases and J 3 bases; bases outside gene matches: 4. The CDR3 runs to 15 residues. Germline CDR1 SGDLS, CDR2 YYNGEE. This CDR3 reads CASSVGQGDNQPQHF. Written as DNA, the CDR3 is TGTGCCAGCAGCGTCGGACAGGGAGACAATCAGCCCCAGCATTTT.

The chain combines TRBV10-3 with TRBJ1-3; D not resolved. The CDR3 spans 14 residues. Deletions cut 0 bases from V and 10 bases from J, with 13 bases between. CDR1 is ENHRY, CDR2 SYGVKD, per germline. This chain's CDR3 is CAISESGDRGTIYF. DNA for the CDR3: TGTGCCATCAGTGAGTCTGGGGATAGAGGGACCATATATTTT.

The V gene is TRBV7-2, the J gene TRBJ2-4; TRBD2 might be the D (6 bases). The CDR3 is 18 amino acids. Trimming cost V 1 base and J 0 bases, with 16 bases left between them. Germline lookup yields CDR1 SGHTA and CDR2 FQGNSA. The CDR3 nucleotides read TGTGCCAGCAGCTTAGGGGGGACTCTCGGGGTAGCCAAAAACATTCAGTACTTC. Translation gives CASSLGGTLGVAKNIQYF.

On this clone itself: At one boundary the junction diverges from the germline segment, which might be a read error. The chain combines TRBV28 with TRBJ1-3; D gene ambiguous. This CDR3 spans 14 amino acids. Germline CDR1 reads MDHEN; CDR2 reads SYDVKM. The CDR3 nucleotides read TGTGCCGGCAGGCCCTGGGTGGAGGACCACACCATATATTTT. This codes for CAGRPWVEDHTIYF.

The chain has TRBV7-9 and TRBJ2-1, with 10 bases aligning to TRBD2. Germline values: CDR1 SEHNR, CDR2 FQNEAQ (reference sequence). There are 19 residues in the CDR3. V shed 7 bases and J 0 bases; nucleotides not matched to a gene: 15. CDR3 DNA: TGTGCCAGCAAAAAATTCTTAGGGCTAGCGGGAGCCTCCTACAATGAGCAGTTCTTC. This sequence encodes CASKKFLGLAGASYNEQFF.

The V call is TRBV28, the J call TRBJ2-7; D is perhaps TRBD2 (5 bases). The germline V and J ends were trimmed by 5 bases and 7 bases, with 12 bases remaining between them. CDR3 size: 12 residues. The germline gives CDR1 MDHEN, CDR2 SYDVKM. The DNA of the CDR3 is TGTGCCAGCAGTACCCCGGCGGGTGAGCAGTACTTC. Translated, it gives CASSTPAGEQYF.

This chain uses TRBV5-1 with TRBJ2-7; TRBD2 aligns across 10 bases. V lost 0 bases to trimming and J lost 5 bases; unmatched junction nucleotides: 5. CDR1 SGHRS and CDR2 YFSETQ come from the germline V gene. This CDR3 has 15 residues. CDR3 sequence: CASSLGAGGPNEQYF. The CDR3 nucleotides read TGCGCCAGCAGCTTGGGAGCGGGAGGGCCCAACGAGCAGTACTTC. Filled out from reference TRBV5-1 and TRBJ2-7, the complete variable domain reads KAGVTQTPRYLIKTRGQQVTLSCSPISGHRSVSWYQQTPGQGLQFLFEYFSETQRNKGNFPGRFSGRQFSNSRSEMNVSTLELGDSALYLCASSLGAGGPNEQYFGPGTRLTVT.

The chain combines TRBV24-1 with TRBJ2-1, with D uncertain. This CDR3 spans 13 amino acids. V lost 7 bases and J 6 bases, leaving 12 bases between the germline ends. The germline V gene has CDR1 KGHDR and CDR2 SFDVKD. The CDR3 DNA reads TGTGCCACCAGCCCGCCGGGTGGCAATGAGCAGTTCTTC. The encoded protein is CATSPPGGNEQFF.

This clone has a single count. The rearrangement joins TRBV7-9 to TRBJ2-3; 8 bases fit TRBD2. J gave up 2 bases and V 1 base, and 14 bases lay outside the gene matches. Germline CDR1 is SEHNR and CDR2 is FQNEAQ (reference sequence). The CDR3 loop spans 19 amino acids. DNA for the CDR3: TGTGCCAGCAGCTTAGGTGGGCCGGGACTAGAAATCAACACAGATACGCAGTATTTT. Translating it yields CASSLGGPGLEINTDTQYF. Together with reference TRBV7-9 and TRBJ2-3, the CDR3 gives the full variable domain: DTGVSQNPRHKITKRGQNVTFRCDPISEHNRLYWYRQTLGQGPEFLTYFQNEAQLEKSRLLSDRFSAERPKGSFSTLEIQRTEQGDSAMYLCASSLGGPGLEINTDTQYFGPGTRLTVL.

The gene calls are TRBV28 and TRBJ1-3; D may be TRBD1 (5 bases). Germline CDR1 and CDR2: MDHEN and SYDVKM. The CDR3 totals 15 residues. The V end was cut by 6 bases, the J end by 0 bases, with 12 bases between. CDR3 region: CASRDILPSGNTIYF. In nucleotides, the CDR3 is TGTGCCAGCAGGGACATCCTCCCCTCTGGAAACACCATATATTTT.

V usage is TRBV7-6 and J usage is TRBJ2-7; unclear D gene. The CDR3 spans 13 residues. Trimming cost V 4 bases and J 3 bases, with 10 bases left between them. The germline V gene has CDR1 SGHVS and CDR2 FNYEAQ. The DNA of the CDR3 is TGTGCCAGCAGCTCCGGATCGGGCTACGAGCAGTACTTC. This translates into CASSSGSGYEQYF.

Turning to this clone: It may be a read error: a sequence one base away is much more abundant. J is TRBJ1-2 and V is TRBV12-3 or TRBV12-4; no reliable D call. CDR3 size: 11 residues. Trimming removed 6 bases at V and 4 bases at J, with 6 bases between. CDR3 DNA: TGTGCCAGCAGGGGCTTCTATGGCTACACCTTC. Translated, it gives CASRGFYGYTF.

The chain has TRBV10-3 and TRBJ1-1; no definite D call. V shed 2 bases and J shed 8 bases, with 9 bases lying between them. Looked up from germline, CDR1 is ENHRY and CDR2 is SYGVKD. CDR3 size: 12 residues. The DNA of the CDR3 is TGTGCCATCAGTGAGGGCAGAAGAGAAGCTTTCTTT. Protein sequence: CAISEGRREAFF.

This chain connects TRBV6-5 to TRBJ1-2; D is unresolved. Germline-derived CDR1 and CDR2 are MNHEY and SVGAGI. The CDR3 is made up of 12 amino acids. V was clipped by 7 bases and J by 4 bases, with 10 bases between them. The CDR3 loop reads CASKGVGYGYTF. The CDR3 DNA is TGTGCCAGCAAAGGAGTCGGCTATGGCTACACCTTC.

This clone occurred a few times. The genes are TRBV28 and TRBJ2-2; possible D gene TRBD2, 5 bases. Looked up from germline, CDR1 is MDHEN and CDR2 is SYDVKM. With 4 bases removed from V and 5 bases from J, the gap between germline ends came to 17 bases. The CDR3 runs 16 residues. Here the CDR3 DNA reads TGTGCCAGCAGTTCCTTAAGCGGTCGCGGAACCGGGGAGCTGTTTTTT. This encodes CASSSLSGRGTGELFF. The full variable domain, rest sourced from reference TRBV28 and TRBJ2-2, is DVKVTQSSRYLVKRTGEKVFLECVQDMDHENMFWYRQDPGLGLRLIYFSYDVKMKEKGDIPEGYSVSREKKERFSLILESASTNQTSMYLCASSSLSGRGTGELFFGEGSRLTVL.